The entry below gives a single TCR beta chain sequence along with its context. The antigen is not known. The sample is drawn from a study of T-cell reconstitution after alpha-beta-depleted transplantation in children. Findings and limits, study-wide: Surviving thymic progenitors and recipient T cells were the source of high TCRbeta diversity at day 60 in some patients. Reportedly, roughly two months post-transplant, alpha-beta T cells arose from several hundred expanded graft clones. By one year post-transplant, T-cell counts and diversity largely arose from T cells that were newly produced.

TCRbeta library preparation incorporated unique molecular identifiers. MiXCR, applied by TCRdb to the PCR reads, yields one record per CDR3 protein. The sample shows hundreds of thousands of distinct CDR3 sequences, more than 20% of them seen only once. This CDR3 contains 15 residues. Germline lookup yields CDR1 SGHAT and CDR2 FQNNGV. Deletions cut 5 bases from V and 3 bases from J, with 16 bases between. This receptor was identified in a female patient aged 2 to 10 who had a stem cell transplant for congenital amegakaryocytic thrombocytopenia, so the T cells may come from the graft donor. The chain employs TRBV11-2 and TRBJ1-2, with a weak D call TRBD1 (5 bases). The specimen comprised PBMCs, mostly from graft donor cells, sampled 360 days after TCRalphabeta/CD19-depleted stem cell transplant. The CDR3 DNA reads as TGTGCCAGCAGCGCCAATTGGGGGTGGGACTATGGCTACACCTTC. The encoded protein is CASSANWGWDYGYTF. The whole variable domain, remainder taken from reference TRBV11-2 and TRBJ1-2, is EAGVAQSPRYKIIEKRQSVAFWCNPISGHATLYWYQQILGQGPKLLIQFQNNGVVDDSQLPKDRFSAERLKGVDSTLKIQPAKLEDSAVYLCASSANWGWDYGYTFGSGTRLTVV.